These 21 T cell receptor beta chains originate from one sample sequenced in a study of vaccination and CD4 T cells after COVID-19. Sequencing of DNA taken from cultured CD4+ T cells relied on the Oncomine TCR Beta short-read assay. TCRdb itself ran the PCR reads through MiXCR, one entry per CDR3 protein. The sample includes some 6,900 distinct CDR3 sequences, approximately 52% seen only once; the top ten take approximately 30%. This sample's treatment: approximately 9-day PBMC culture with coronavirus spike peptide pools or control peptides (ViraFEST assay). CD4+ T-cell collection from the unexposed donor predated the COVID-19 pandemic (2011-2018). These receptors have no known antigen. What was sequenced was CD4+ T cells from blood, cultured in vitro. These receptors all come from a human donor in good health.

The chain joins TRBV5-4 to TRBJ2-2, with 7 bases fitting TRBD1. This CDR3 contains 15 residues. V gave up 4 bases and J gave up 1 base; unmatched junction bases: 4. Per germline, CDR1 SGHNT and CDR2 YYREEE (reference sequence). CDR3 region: CASSPWTGNTGELFF. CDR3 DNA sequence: TGTGCCAGCAGCCCTTGGACAGGGAACACCGGGGAGCTGTTTTTT.

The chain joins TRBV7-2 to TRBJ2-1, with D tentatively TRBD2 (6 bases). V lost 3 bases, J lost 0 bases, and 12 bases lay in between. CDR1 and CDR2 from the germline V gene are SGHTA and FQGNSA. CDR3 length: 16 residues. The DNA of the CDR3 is TGTGCCAGCAGCTTGAAGGACTACGGCTCCTACAATGAGCAGTTCTTC. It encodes CASSLKDYGSYNEQFF.

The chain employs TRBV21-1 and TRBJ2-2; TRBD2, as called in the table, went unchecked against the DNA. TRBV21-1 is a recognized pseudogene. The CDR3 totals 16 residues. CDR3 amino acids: CASSRCKKRESGELFF. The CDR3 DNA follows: TGTGCCAGCAGCCGATGCAAGAAGCGGGAATCCGGGGAGCTGTTTTTT.

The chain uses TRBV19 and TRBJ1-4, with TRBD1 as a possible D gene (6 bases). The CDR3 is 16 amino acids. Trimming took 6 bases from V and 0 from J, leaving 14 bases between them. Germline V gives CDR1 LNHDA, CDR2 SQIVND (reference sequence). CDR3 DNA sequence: TGTGCCAGTAGGATTACAGGGACTACAACTAATGAAAAACTGTTTTTT. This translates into CASRITGTTTNEKLFF.

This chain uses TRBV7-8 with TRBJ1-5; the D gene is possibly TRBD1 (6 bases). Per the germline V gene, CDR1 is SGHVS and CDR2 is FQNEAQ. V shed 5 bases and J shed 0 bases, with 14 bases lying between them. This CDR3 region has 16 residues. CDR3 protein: CASSIGGYYSNQPQHF. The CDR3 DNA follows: TGTGCCAGCAGCATAGGGGGGTATTATAGCAATCAGCCCCAGCATTTT. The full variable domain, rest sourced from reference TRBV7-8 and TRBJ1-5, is GAGVSQSPRYKVAKRGQDVALRCDPISGHVSLFWYQQALGQGPEFLTYFQNEAQLDKSGLPSDRFFAERPEGSVSTLKIQRTQQEDSAVYLCASSIGGYYSNQPQHFGDGTRLSIL.

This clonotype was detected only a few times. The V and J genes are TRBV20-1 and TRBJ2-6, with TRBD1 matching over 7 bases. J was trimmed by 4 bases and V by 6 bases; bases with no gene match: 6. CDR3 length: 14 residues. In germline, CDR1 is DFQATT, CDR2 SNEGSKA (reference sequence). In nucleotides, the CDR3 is TGCAGTGCCACGACAGGGAGCGGGGCCAACGTCCTGACTTTC. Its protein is CSATTGSGANVLTF.

The chain's CDR3 is CSARLSLQPQHF. The CDR3 nucleotides read TGCAGTGCCCGACTTTCGTTGCAGCCCCAGCATTTT. The J gene is TRBJ1-5, the V gene TRBV20-1; D is uncertain. This CDR3 contains 12 residues. Germline CDR1 and CDR2: DFQATT and SNEGSKA (reference sequence). V shed 6 bases and J shed 7 bases, with 13 bases lying between them.

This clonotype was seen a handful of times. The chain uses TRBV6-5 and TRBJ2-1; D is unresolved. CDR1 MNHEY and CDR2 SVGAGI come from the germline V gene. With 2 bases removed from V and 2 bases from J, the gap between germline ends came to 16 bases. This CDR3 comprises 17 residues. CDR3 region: CASSYDFWSQAYNEQFF. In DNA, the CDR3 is TGTGCCAGCAGTTACGATTTTTGGTCCCAGGCCTACAATGAGCAGTTCTTC.

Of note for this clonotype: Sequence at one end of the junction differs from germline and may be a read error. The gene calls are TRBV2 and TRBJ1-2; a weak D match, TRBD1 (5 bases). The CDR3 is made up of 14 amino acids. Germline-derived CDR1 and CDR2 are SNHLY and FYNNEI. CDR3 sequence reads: CAGSGRQPNYGYTF. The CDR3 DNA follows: TGTGCCGGCAGTGGCCGACAGCCTAACTATGGCTACACCTTC. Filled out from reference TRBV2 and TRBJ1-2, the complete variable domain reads EPEVTQTPSHQVTQMGQEVILRCVPISNHLYFYWYRQILGQKVEFLVSFYNNEISEKSEIFDDQFSVERPDGSNFTLKIRSTKLEDSAMYFCAGSGRQPNYGYTFGSGTRLTVV.

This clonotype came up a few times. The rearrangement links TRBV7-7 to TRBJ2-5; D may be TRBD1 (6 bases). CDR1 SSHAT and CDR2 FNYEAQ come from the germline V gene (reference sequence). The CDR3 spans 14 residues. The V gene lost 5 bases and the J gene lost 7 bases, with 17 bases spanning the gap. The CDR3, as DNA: TGTGCCAGCAGCCCCCGAAGGACAGCCCGGACCCAGTACTTC. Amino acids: CASSPRRTARTQYF.

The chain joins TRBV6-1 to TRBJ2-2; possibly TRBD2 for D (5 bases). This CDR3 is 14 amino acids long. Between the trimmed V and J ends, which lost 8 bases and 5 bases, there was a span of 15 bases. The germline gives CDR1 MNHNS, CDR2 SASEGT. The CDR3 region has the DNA TGTGCCAGCTGGGTCGGGGTGGTAACCGGGGAGCTGTTTTTT. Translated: CASWVGVVTGELFF.

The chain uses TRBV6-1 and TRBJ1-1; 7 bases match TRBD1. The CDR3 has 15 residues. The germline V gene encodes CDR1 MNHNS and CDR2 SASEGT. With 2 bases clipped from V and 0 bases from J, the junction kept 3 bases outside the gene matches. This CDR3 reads CASSEWDSLNTEAFF. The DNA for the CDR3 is TGTGCCAGCAGTGAATGGGACAGCCTGAACACTGAAGCTTTCTTT.

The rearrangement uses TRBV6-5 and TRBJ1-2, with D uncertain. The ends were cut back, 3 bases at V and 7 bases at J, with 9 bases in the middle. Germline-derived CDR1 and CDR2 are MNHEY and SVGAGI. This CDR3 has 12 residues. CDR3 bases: TGTGCCAGCAGTTATTTGGACGCTGGCTACACCTTC. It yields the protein CASSYLDAGYTF.

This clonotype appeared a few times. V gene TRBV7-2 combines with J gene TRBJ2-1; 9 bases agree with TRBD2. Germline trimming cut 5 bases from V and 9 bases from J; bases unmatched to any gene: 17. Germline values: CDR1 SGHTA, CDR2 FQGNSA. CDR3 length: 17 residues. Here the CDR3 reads CASSPYLAGTGRGEQFF. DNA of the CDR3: TGTGCCAGCAGCCCATACCTAGCGGGGACGGGACGTGGTGAGCAGTTCTTC.

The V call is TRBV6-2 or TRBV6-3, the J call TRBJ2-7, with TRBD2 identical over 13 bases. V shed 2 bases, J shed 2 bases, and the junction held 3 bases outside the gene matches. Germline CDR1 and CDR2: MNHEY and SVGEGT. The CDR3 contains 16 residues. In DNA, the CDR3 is TGTGCCAGCAGTTACCGACTAGCGGGGGGCGCCTACGAGCAGTACTTC. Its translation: CASSYRLAGGAYEQYF.

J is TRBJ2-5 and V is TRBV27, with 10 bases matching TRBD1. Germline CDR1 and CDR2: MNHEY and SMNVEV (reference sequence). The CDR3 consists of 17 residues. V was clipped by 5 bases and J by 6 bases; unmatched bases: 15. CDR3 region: CASSPDWGQGLIKTQYF. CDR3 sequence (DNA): TGTGCCAGCAGTCCAGACTGGGGACAGGGGTTGATTAAGACCCAGTACTTC.

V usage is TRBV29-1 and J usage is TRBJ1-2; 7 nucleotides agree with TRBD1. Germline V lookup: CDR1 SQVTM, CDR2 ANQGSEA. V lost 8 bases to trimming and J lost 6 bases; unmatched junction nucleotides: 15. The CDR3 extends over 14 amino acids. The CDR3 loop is CSYLGSGGKNGYTF. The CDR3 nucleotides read TGCAGCTACTTAGGTTCAGGGGGAAAGAATGGCTACACCTTC.

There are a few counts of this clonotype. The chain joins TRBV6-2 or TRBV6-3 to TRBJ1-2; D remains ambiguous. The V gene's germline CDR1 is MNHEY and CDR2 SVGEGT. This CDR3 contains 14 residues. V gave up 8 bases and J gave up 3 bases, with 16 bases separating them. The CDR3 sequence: CASQLFRQHYGYTF. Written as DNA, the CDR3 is TGTGCCAGCCAGCTCTTTCGGCAGCACTATGGCTACACCTTC.

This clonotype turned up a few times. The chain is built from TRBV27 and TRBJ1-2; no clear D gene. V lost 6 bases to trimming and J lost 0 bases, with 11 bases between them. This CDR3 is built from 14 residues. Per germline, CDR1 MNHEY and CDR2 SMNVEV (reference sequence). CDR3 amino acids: CASRDGGTNYGYTF. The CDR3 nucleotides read TGTGCCAGCAGGGACGGTGGGACTAACTATGGCTACACCTTC.

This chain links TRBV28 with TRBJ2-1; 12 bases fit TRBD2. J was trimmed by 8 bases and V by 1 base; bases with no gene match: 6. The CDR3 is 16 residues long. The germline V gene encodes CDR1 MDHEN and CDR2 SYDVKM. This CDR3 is CASSLLGLAGQDEQFF. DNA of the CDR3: TGTGCCAGCAGTTTATTAGGACTAGCGGGGCAGGATGAGCAGTTCTTC. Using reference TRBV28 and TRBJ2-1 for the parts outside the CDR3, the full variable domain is DVKVTQSSRYLVKRTGEKVFLECVQDMDHENMFWYRQDPGLGLRLIYFSYDVKMKEKGDIPEGYSVSREKKERFSLILESASTNQTSMYLCASSLLGLAGQDEQFFGPGTRLTVL.

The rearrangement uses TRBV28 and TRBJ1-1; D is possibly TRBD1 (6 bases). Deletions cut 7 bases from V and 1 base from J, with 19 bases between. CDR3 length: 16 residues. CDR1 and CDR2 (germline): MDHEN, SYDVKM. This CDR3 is CASMSLAGAGNTEAFF. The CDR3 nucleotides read TGTGCCAGCATGAGTCTGGCAGGGGCCGGGAACACTGAAGCTTTCTTT.